The 27 T cell receptor beta chains given below trace back to one sample, sequenced in a study of cytomegalovirus exposure and HLA in healthy donors. Primers: 60 Vbeta forward and 13 Jbeta reverse. Sequencing was performed with immunoSEQ multiplex PCR; in TCRdb, only in-frame clones are kept and a portion is missing. This repertoire shows roughly 300,000 clones, 70% to 90% found once; its top ten account for about 4%. Sample: PBMCs. Receptors were obtained from a man between 40 and 49 years old in good health and CMV-seropositive.

Turning to this clone: One end of the junction varies from germline; a read error may be responsible. J is TRBJ2-1 and V is TRBV7-7; 9 bases fit TRBD2. Germline V lookup: CDR1 SSHAT, CDR2 FNYEAQ (reference sequence). This CDR3 spans 15 amino acids. This chain's CDR3 is CASSPLSGRMGEQFF. CDR3 bases: TGTGCTAGCAGCCCCCTTAGCGGGAGAATGGGAGAGCAGTTCTTC.

This clone was observed a handful of times. The chain employs TRBV4-2 and TRBJ2-5; 7 nucleotides align to TRBD2. V lost 0 bases to trimming and J lost 3 bases; unmatched junction nucleotides: 7. Germline V gene data show CDR1 as LGHNA and CDR2 as YNFKEQ. This CDR3 comprises 16 residues. CDR3 in amino acids: CASSQERGAGEETQYF. As DNA, the CDR3 is TGTGCCAGCAGCCAAGAAAGAGGGGCGGGAGAAGAGACCCAGTACTTC.

The chain recombines TRBV19 with TRBJ1-5, with D perhaps matching TRBD1 (6 bases). V lost 3 bases to trimming and J lost 3 bases, with 12 bases between them. In germline, CDR1 is LNHDA, CDR2 SQIVND (reference sequence). The CDR3 is 15 residues long. The CDR3 loop is CASSMAQGNNQPQHF. The DNA for the CDR3 is TGTGCCAGTAGTATGGCACAGGGCAACAATCAGCCCCAGCATTTT.

This chain uses TRBV5-1 with TRBJ2-7, with a tentative D call TRBD1 (5 bases). The CDR3 runs to 13 residues. V dropped 2 bases and J dropped 4 bases, with 10 bases sitting between them. The germline V gene has CDR1 SGHRS and CDR2 YFSETQ. Written as DNA, the CDR3 is TGCGCCAGCAGCTTTGCGACAGCTTACGAGCAGTACTTC. Its protein product is CASSFATAYEQYF.

The chain combines TRBV9 with TRBJ2-3; 10 nucleotides agree with TRBD2. After removal of 4 bases from V and 0 bases from J, the junction contained 2 bases not matched to a gene. Germline-derived CDR1 and CDR2 are SGDLS and YYNGEE. This CDR3 is 15 amino acids long. CDR3 in amino acids: CASSTSGTSTDTQYF. As DNA, the CDR3 is TGTGCCAGCAGCACTAGCGGGACTAGCACAGATACGCAGTATTTT.

V and J are TRBV13 and TRBJ2-7; 9 bases agree with TRBD2. The CDR3 is made up of 16 amino acids. CDR1 PRHDT and CDR2 FYEKMQ come from the germline V gene (reference sequence). V gave up 5 bases and J gave up 3 bases; unmatched junction bases: 11. The chain's CDR3 is CASSPAGAGGNYEQYF. The CDR3 bases are TGTGCCAGCAGCCCCGCAGGGGCGGGAGGGAACTACGAGCAGTACTTC.

This clone has just one count. The chain joins TRBV25-1 to TRBJ2-2, with TRBD1 matching 8 bases. This CDR3 is built from 13 residues. Per the germline V gene, CDR1 is MGHDK and CDR2 is SYGVNS. V trimming: 10 bases; J trimming: 1 base; junction bases outside the gene matches: 2. CDR3 DNA: TGTGCCACCGGACAGGGGAACACCGGGGAGCTGTTTTTT. Amino acid sequence: CATGQGNTGELFF.

This chain links TRBV5-1 with TRBJ2-2, with 9 bases identical to TRBD1. CDR3 size: 15 residues. The ends lost 0 bases at V and 5 bases at J; junction bases unmatched: 2. Germline assignment: CDR1 SGHRS and CDR2 YFSETQ. As DNA, the CDR3 is TGCGCCAGCAGCTTGGTGACAGGGGGTACCGGGGAGCTGTTTTTT. Residues: CASSLVTGGTGELFF.

The genes are TRBV6-6 and TRBJ1-1, with TRBD1 matching 11 bases. This CDR3 is built from 16 residues. The V gene's germline CDR1 is MNHNY and CDR2 SVGAGI (reference sequence). Trimming took 5 bases from V and 1 from J; bases not matched to a gene: 6. CDR3 bases: TGTGCCAGCAGTCGGACAGGGGGCCCTAGGAACACTGAAGCTTTCTTT. It specifies CASSRTGGPRNTEAFF.

The chain carries TRBV10-3 and TRBJ1-1; perhaps TRBD1 as D (6 bases). This CDR3 comprises 13 residues. The germline V gene has CDR1 ENHRY and CDR2 SYGVKD. Trimming removed 2 bases from V and 6 bases from J, with 10 bases in between. The CDR3 nucleotides read TGTGCCATCAGTGAGGCGACAGGCGCTGAAGCTTTCTTT. It yields the protein CAISEATGAEAFF.

The V gene is TRBV7-2, the J gene TRBJ2-2, with TRBD2 matching 11 bases. Per germline, CDR1 SGHTA and CDR2 FQGNSA. V dropped 5 bases and J dropped 4; count of bases not matched to a gene: 9. There are 17 residues in the CDR3. CDR3 region: CASSEVLAGVGTGELFF. For the CDR3, the DNA is TGTGCCAGCAGCGAGGTACTAGCGGGAGTGGGCACCGGGGAGCTGTTTTTT. The full variable domain, completed using reference TRBV7-2 and TRBJ2-2, is GAGVSQSPSNKVTEKGKDVELRCDPISGHTALYWYRQSLGQGLEFLIYFQGNSAPDKSGLPSDRFSAERTGGSVSTLTIQRTQQEDSAVYLCASSEVLAGVGTGELFFGEGSRLTVL.

This clone was found once. The chain employs TRBV5-6 and TRBJ2-7; 7 bases match TRBD2. Trimming at V came to 4 bases and at J to 5 bases, leaving 6 bases not matched to a gene. The CDR3 contains 13 residues. Germline V lookup: CDR1 SGHDT, CDR2 YYEEEE. The CDR3 here is CASSPRTRDEQYF. CDR3 coding DNA: TGTGCCAGCAGCCCCCGGACTAGGGACGAGCAGTACTTC.

The chain is built from TRBV11-1 and TRBJ2-3; D might be TRBD2 (6 bases). Germline V CDR1 and CDR2: SGHAT, FQDESV (reference sequence). V was shortened by 3 bases and J by 2 bases, with 18 bases between the two germline ends. This CDR3 has 17 residues. The CDR3 region has the DNA TGTGCCAGCAGCTTCGGGAGTCTTGCTTCGGTCACAGATACGCAGTATTTT. Protein product: CASSFGSLASVTDTQYF.

This clone appeared a single time. The V and J genes are TRBV2 and TRBJ1-2; D possibly corresponds to TRBD1 (5 bases). CDR1 is SNHLY, CDR2 FYNNEI, per germline. The V end lost 8 bases, the J end lost 2 bases, and 18 bases lay between the germline ends. The CDR3 runs to 15 residues. The CDR3 loop reads CASPKGRGSNYGYTF. CDR3 sequence (DNA): TGTGCCAGCCCGAAGGGTCGGGGGTCGAACTATGGCTACACCTTC.

V usage is TRBV27 and J usage is TRBJ1-5, with 9 bases identical to TRBD1. Germline CDR1 is MNHEY and CDR2 is SMNVEV (reference sequence). V was pared by 5 bases and J by 4 bases, with 9 bases of the junction left unmatched. The CDR3 covers 16 residues. CDR3 DNA: TGTGCCAGCAGTGGTGGGGGACAGGGCTTTAATCAGCCCCAGCATTTT. This translates into CASSGGGQGFNQPQHF.

The chain carries TRBV5-4 and TRBJ2-7, with 8 nucleotides matching TRBD2. CDR1 SGHNT and CDR2 YYREEE come from the germline V gene (reference sequence). V lost 4 bases to trimming and J lost 1 base; unmatched junction nucleotides: 19. CDR3 length equals 19 residues. CDR3 sequence (DNA): TGTGCCAGCAGCCGGGGGGGGATGAGTCCCCACAGCAAATCCTACGAGCAGTACTTC. Translated, it gives CASSRGGMSPHSKSYEQYF.

As regards this clone: Distinct nucleotide sequences in the sample also encode this CDR3. The V and J genes are TRBV10-3 and TRBJ2-7, with TRBD2 identical over 10 bases. V shed 0 bases and J 2 bases; nucleotides not matched to a gene: 4. Germline V gene data show CDR1 as ENHRY and CDR2 as SYGVKD. The CDR3 runs 16 residues. The CDR3 nucleotides are TGTGCCATCAGTGAGTCGGGCCTAGCGGGAGCCTACGAGCAGTACTTC. Protein product: CAISESGLAGAYEQYF.

V gene TRBV7-9 combines with J gene TRBJ2-1; TRBD2 matches at 12 bases. J lost 8 bases, V lost 0 bases, and 5 bases had no gene match. The CDR3 totals 16 residues. The germline gives CDR1 SEHNR, CDR2 FQNEAQ (reference sequence). As DNA, the CDR3 is TGTGCCAGCAGCTTAGCCTCTAGCGGGAGGGCGTATGAGCAGTTCTTC. This gives the protein CASSLASSGRAYEQFF.

The rearrangement uses TRBV27 and TRBJ2-3; 7 bases fit TRBD2. J was trimmed by 4 bases and V by 3 bases; bases with no gene match: 10. CDR1 and CDR2 (germline): MNHEY, SMNVEV (reference sequence). The CDR3 extends over 16 amino acids. DNA of the CDR3: TGTGCCAGCAGTTTGGACCGGGAGGCTGGCCCAGATACGCAGTATTTT. Its protein is CASSLDREAGPDTQYF.

The V call is TRBV29-1, the J call TRBJ2-5, with 7 bases matching TRBD1. CDR1 and CDR2 from the germline V gene are SQVTM and ANQGSEA. The CDR3 runs to 15 residues. Unmatched junction bases numbered 13, after V lost 4 bases and J lost 5 bases. The CDR3 DNA sequence: TGCAGCGTTGTCCTGGGACAGAGTATTGGGGAGACCCAGTACTTC. It is translated as CSVVLGQSIGETQYF. The entire variable domain, with the rest obtained from reference TRBV29-1 and TRBJ2-5, is as follows: SAVISQKPSRDICQRGTSLTIQCQVDSQVTMMFWYRQQPGQSLTLIATANQGSEATYESGFVIDKFPISRPNLTFSTLTVSNMSPEDSSIYLCSVVLGQSIGETQYFGPGTRLLVL.

This chain links TRBV6-5 with TRBJ2-7; 8 bases map to TRBD2. V shed 2 bases, J shed 4 bases, and the junction held 4 bases outside the gene matches. Germline V gene data show CDR1 as MNHEY and CDR2 as SVGAGI. The CDR3 consists of 14 residues. DNA for the CDR3: TGTGCCAGCAGTTACACTAGCGGCGTTTACGAGCAGTACTTC. Encoded protein: CASSYTSGVYEQYF.

The chain combines TRBV4-2 with TRBJ2-3; D not resolved. Germline assignment: CDR1 LGHNA and CDR2 YNFKEQ. V gave up 0 bases and J gave up 1 base, with 11 bases separating them. This CDR3 region has 16 residues. The CDR3 is CASSQDFSAGTDTQYF. The CDR3 nucleotides are TGTGCCAGCAGCCAAGATTTTTCGGCGGGCACAGATACGCAGTATTTT.

The J gene is TRBJ2-3, the V gene TRBV11-2, with D perhaps matching TRBD1 (6 bases). The V gene's germline CDR1 is SGHAT and CDR2 FQNNGV. CDR3 length: 14 residues. With 5 bases removed from V and 2 bases from J, the gap between germline ends came to 11 bases. Here the CDR3 reads CASSLRTATDTQYF. The CDR3 DNA follows: TGTGCCAGCAGCCTACGGACAGCCACAGATACGCAGTATTTT.

The gene calls are TRBV6-4 and TRBJ1-1, with TRBD1 matching 8 bases. This CDR3 comprises 14 residues. The trim removed 5 bases at V and 1 base at J, leaving 3 bases unmatched. Germline CDR1 MRHNA, CDR2 SNTAGT. CDR3 coding DNA: TGTGCCAGCAGTTCCGGACAGGGGAACACTGAAGCTTTCTTT. The encoded protein is CASSSGQGNTEAFF.

The chain recombines TRBV27 with TRBJ1-2; no reliable D call. V lost 2 bases, J lost 4 bases, and 11 bases lay in between. The CDR3 is 14 residues long. Germline assignment: CDR1 MNHEY and CDR2 SMNVEV (reference sequence). DNA of the CDR3: TGTGCCAGCAGTTTAGGGTCGGGAGGCTATGGCTACACCTTC. Translation gives CASSLGSGGYGYTF.

In its sample, this clone was seen a few times. The rearrangement joins TRBV6-5 to TRBJ1-4, with 10 nucleotides matching TRBD1. V gave up 4 bases and J gave up 7 bases; unmatched junction bases: 9. The germline CDR1 and CDR2 sequences are MNHEY and SVGAGI. This CDR3 spans 16 amino acids. DNA of the CDR3: TGTGCCAGCAGTTTCTCGGACAGGGGGGATCGTGAAAAACTGTTTTTT. Translating it yields CASSFSDRGDREKLFF.

The chain joins TRBV27 to TRBJ2-5; 10 nucleotides line up with TRBD2. Losses at the gene ends were 6 bases for V and 4 bases for J; bases not matched to a gene: 8. This CDR3 comprises 15 residues. From germline, CDR1 is MNHEY and CDR2 SMNVEV (reference sequence). CDR3 DNA sequence: TGTGCCAGCAGCCTCCGGACTAGCGGAAGAGAGACCCAGTACTTC. Amino acid sequence: CASSLRTSGRETQYF.